What follows describes a single TCR beta chain. Its specificity is unknown. These data are taken from a study of siplizumab effects on memory and regulatory T cells. General study findings and limits: Siplizumab gave mappable alloreactive CD4+ clones an average Treg-derived fraction of roughly 72%, against roughly 26% in controls.

Assays captured about 10^5 TCR templates per sample. Profiled with immunoSEQ multiplex PCR; TCRdb holds only in-frame clones, not every one. The sample includes 20,000 to 30,000 clones, approximately 82% of them seen just once. The CDR3 runs 14 residues. CDR1 is SQVTM and CDR2 is ANQGSEA in the germline V gene. Trimming took 6 bases from V and 1 from J, leaving 15 bases between them. The V gene is TRBV29-1, the J gene TRBJ2-5; TRBD2 is a possible D gene (5 bases). The receptor was derived from a human donor in good health. Material: memory CD4+ T cells sorted from blood. Written as DNA, the CDR3 is TGCAGCGTCAACGAGGGTCCCACCCAAGAGACCCAGTACTTC. This codes for CSVNEGPTQETQYF.